These 14 T cell receptor beta chains were sequenced from one sample in a study of CD8+ T cells in alopecia areata. Extraction and reverse transcription of RNA yielded cDNA as the sequencing template. The method was immunoSEQ multiplex PCR; TCRdb's version includes in-frame clones alone and lacks a portion of them. The data contain some 170,000 clones, roughly 70% of them singletons. The sequencing used CD8+ T cells sorted from blood, collected at week 0. Receptors were obtained from a human donor with alopecia areata.

The gene calls are TRBV6-9 and TRBJ1-1; tentatively, D is TRBD1 (6 bases). The V and J ends lost 6 bases and 5 bases respectively, with 22 bases between them. Germline V CDR1 and CDR2: MNHGY, SVAAGI. The length of the CDR3 is 16 residues. The CDR3 loop is CASSQNKQGINTEAFF. The CDR3 region has the DNA TGTGCCAGCAGCCAAAATAAACAGGGAATTAATACTGAAGCTTTCTTT.

This rearrangement joins TRBV27 to TRBJ1-1; D gene ambiguous. This CDR3 has 14 residues. Trimming pared 6 bases from V and 1 base from J, leaving 12 bases between. Germline-derived CDR1 and CDR2 are MNHEY and SMNVEV (reference sequence). This chain's CDR3 is CASSRSVSNTEAFF. The CDR3 nucleotides are TGTGCCAGCAGCAGAAGCGTCTCGAACACTGAAGCTTTCTTT.

The V gene is TRBV27, the J gene TRBJ2-1; possible D gene TRBD2, 7 bases. In germline, CDR1 is MNHEY, CDR2 SMNVEV (reference sequence). Trimming took off 5 bases at V and 7 bases at J, with 24 bases between the two ends. CDR3 length equals 17 residues. CDR3 loop: CASSLYPSGGAENEQFF. CDR3 coding DNA: TGTGCCAGCAGTCTATACCCTTCTGGGGGGGCGGAGAATGAGCAGTTCTTC.

The chain couples TRBV27 to TRBJ1-5; D call uncertain. CDR1 is MNHEY, CDR2 SMNVEV, per germline (reference sequence). The CDR3 runs 13 residues. Deletions cut 5 bases from V and 7 bases from J, with 12 bases between. The CDR3 DNA reads as TGTGCCAGCAGTGTGGGCCTGGCCCAGCCCCAGCATTTT. Translation gives CASSVGLAQPQHF.

Only a few counts were recorded for this clone. V usage is TRBV2 and J usage is TRBJ2-2; no reliable D call. The CDR3 runs to 14 residues. CDR1 is SNHLY and CDR2 is FYNNEI in the germline V gene. V gave up 4 bases and J gave up 0 bases, with 6 bases separating them. The CDR3 coding sequence is TGTGCCAGCAGTGTGTTTTCGAACACCGGGGAGCTGTTTTTT. Its protein is CASSVFSNTGELFF.

The chain couples TRBV4-1 to TRBJ1-5, with 8 bases that match TRBD1. CDR3 length: 18 residues. V dropped 0 bases and J dropped 1; count of bases not matched to a gene: 8. Looked up from germline, CDR1 is MGHRA and CDR2 is YSYEKL. The CDR3: CASSQDILGQGSNQPQHF. The CDR3, as DNA: TGCGCCAGCAGCCAAGATATATTAGGACAGGGAAGCAATCAGCCCCAGCATTTT.

This rearrangement joins TRBV13 to TRBJ2-3, with 7 bases aligning to TRBD1. Looked up from germline, CDR1 is PRHDT and CDR2 is FYEKMQ (reference sequence). The CDR3 extends over 14 amino acids. Germline trimming cut 7 bases from V and 6 bases from J; bases unmatched to any gene: 10. As DNA, the CDR3 is TGTGCCAGCACTGCGGACAGGAGAAGGGATACGCAGTATTTT. It yields the protein CASTADRRRDTQYF.

The genes are TRBV7-9 and TRBJ2-3; no clear D gene. The CDR3 totals 18 residues. CDR1 SEHNR and CDR2 FQNEAQ come from the germline V gene (reference sequence). Trimming cost V 2 bases and J 2 bases, with 20 bases left between them. The CDR3 here is CASSLIPPRPTNTDTQYF. The CDR3 DNA is TGTGCCAGCAGCTTAATCCCACCGCGGCCGACGAACACAGATACGCAGTATTTT.

The chain couples TRBV9 to TRBJ2-5; tentatively, D is TRBD1 or TRBD2 (5 bases each). The CDR3 runs to 15 residues. Trimming took off 4 bases at V and 1 base at J, with 14 bases between the two ends. CDR1 SGDLS and CDR2 YYNGEE come from the germline V gene. CDR3 protein: CASSNTGASQETQYF. For the CDR3, the DNA is TGTGCCAGCAGCAACACCGGGGCCTCCCAAGAGACCCAGTACTTC.

The chain has TRBV7-6 and TRBJ2-5; no clear D gene. Deletions cut 5 bases from V and 2 bases from J, with 9 bases between. CDR3 length equals 13 residues. The germline CDR1 and CDR2 sequences are SGHVS and FNYEAQ. The CDR3 reads CASSANSQETQYF. The CDR3 DNA sequence: TGTGCCAGCAGCGCTAATTCTCAAGAGACCCAGTACTTC.

V is TRBV5-4 and J is TRBJ1-1, with no clear D. CDR1 SGHNT and CDR2 YYREEE come from the germline V gene (reference sequence). The CDR3 runs to 12 residues. V shed 3 bases and J shed 7 bases, with 10 bases lying between them. CDR3 amino acids: CASSYGPLEAFF. Here the CDR3 DNA reads TGTGCCAGCAGCTATGGACCGCTTGAAGCTTTCTTT.

Regarding this clone: Other DNA sequences of this sample code for an identical CDR3. The chain joins TRBV5-6 to TRBJ1-5; 9 nucleotides match TRBD1. In germline, CDR1 is SGHDT, CDR2 YYEEEE. V gave up 3 bases and J gave up 6 bases; unmatched junction bases: 4. The CDR3 covers 14 residues. The CDR3 sequence is CASSWGQGSQPQHF. Here the CDR3 DNA reads TGTGCCAGCAGCTGGGGACAGGGAAGTCAGCCCCAGCATTTT. Full variable domain (missing parts from reference TRBV5-6 and TRBJ1-5): DAGVTQSPTHLIKTRGQQVTLRCSPKSGHDTVSWYQQALGQGPQFIFQYYEEEERQRGNFPDRFSGHQFPNYSSELNVNALLLGDSALYLCASSWGQGSQPQHFGDGTRLSIL.

The gene calls are TRBV16 and TRBJ2-1, with TRBD2 identical over 7 bases. This CDR3 spans 12 amino acids. V shed 4 bases and J 6 bases; nucleotides not matched to a gene: 0. Germline V gives CDR1 KGHSY, CDR2 FQNENV. The CDR3 is CASSRGGNEQFF. CDR3 bases: TGTGCCAGCAGCCGGGGGGGCAATGAGCAGTTCTTC. Full variable domain (missing parts from reference TRBV16 and TRBJ2-1): GEEVAQTPKHLVRGEGQKAKLYCAPIKGHSYVFWYQQVLKNEFKFLISFQNENVFDETGMPKERFSAKCLPNSPCSLEIQATKLEDSAVYFCASSRGGNEQFFGPGTRLTVL.

The CDR3 reads CASSGGADYGYTF. CDR3 bases: TGCGCCAGCAGCGGGGGCGCAGACTATGGCTACACCTTC. The chain recombines TRBV5-1 with TRBJ1-2, with a tentative D call TRBD1 (6 bases). The germline gives CDR1 SGHRS, CDR2 YFSETQ. V lost 4 bases to trimming and J lost 3 bases, with 10 bases between them. The CDR3 loop spans 13 amino acids.